Below are 18 T cell receptor beta chains sequenced from a single sample in a study of technical replicates of blood from a handful of donors (dated by TCRdb to the late 2010s). Library preparation used the immunoSEQ multiplex PCR assay. In its TCRdb copy, this immuneACCESS table keeps in-frame sequences only and misses some clones. Where compared with another copy, unresolved V genes explain less than half of these, and the others have no known cause. The sample data list about 72,000 clones, and 80% to 95% of these were observed just once. The ten largest account for approximately 0.36% of the sample. The sequenced sample was T cells isolated from PBMCs. These receptors came from a human donor in good health.

This chain uses TRBV7-9 with TRBJ1-1; D is unclear. The germline V gene encodes CDR1 SEHNR and CDR2 FQNEAQ (reference sequence). The CDR3 contains 11 residues. V was cut by 8 bases and J by 4 bases, with 8 bases left in between. The CDR3 DNA reads as TGTGCCAGCGGTTTCGGCACTGAAGCTTTCTTT. Translation: CASGFGTEAFF.

In this sample, this clone turned up once. This chain connects TRBV5-1 to TRBJ2-1; 9 positions agree with TRBD2. The CDR3 has 17 amino acids. Germline V CDR1 and CDR2: SGHRS, YFSETQ. V lost 2 bases and J lost 0; bases outside the gene matches: 6. CDR3 sequence (DNA): TGCGCCAGCAGCTTCCTTAGCGGGAGACGCTCCTACAATGAGCAGTTCTTC. This translates into CASSFLSGRRSYNEQFF.

The chain recombines TRBV27 with TRBJ2-7; possibly TRBD2 for D (6 bases). Germline V CDR1 and CDR2: MNHEY, SMNVEV (reference sequence). There are 13 residues in the CDR3. With 2 bases removed from V and 7 bases from J, the gap between germline ends came to 12 bases. CDR3 coding DNA: TGTGCCAGCAGTTTAGAAGAGGGGACTGAGCAGTACTTC. It codes for CASSLEEGTEQYF.

This rearrangement joins TRBV5-8 to TRBJ2-7, with D possibly being TRBD2 (6 bases). CDR1 and CDR2 (germline): SGHTS, YDEGEE. The CDR3 has 14 amino acids. V dropped 0 bases and J dropped 3 bases, with 10 bases sitting between them. The CDR3 nucleotides read TGTGCCAGCAGCTTGGTTCGGGAGATCTACGAGCAGTACTTC. Its translation is CASSLVREIYEQYF.

The CDR3 region is CASSLGLAGETQYF. The CDR3 nucleotides read TGTGCCAGCAGCTTAGGACTAGCGGGAGAGACCCAGTACTTC. The chain uses TRBV11-3 and TRBJ2-5; 10 positions match TRBD2. The CDR3 runs 14 residues. Germline CDR1 and CDR2: SGHNT and YENEEA. Trimming cost V 1 base and J 4 bases; bases outside gene matches: 0.

The chain uses TRBV5-3 and TRBJ1-4; possibly TRBD1 for D (5 bases). TRBV5-3 is reported as an ORF; its role is uncertain. CDR3 size: 15 residues. Trimming removed 4 bases at V and 6 bases at J, with 16 bases between. This CDR3 is CARSRRGALYEKLFF. In DNA form, the CDR3 reads TGTGCCAGAAGCCGGCGGGGCGCATTATATGAAAAACTGTTTTTT.

J is TRBJ2-7 and V is TRBV19; TRBD1 matches at 10 bases. Per the germline V gene, CDR1 is LNHDA and CDR2 is SQIVND (reference sequence). The J segment lost 6 bases and the V segment lost 5 bases, leaving 1 base of the junction unmatched. The CDR3 is 12 amino acids. The CDR3 nucleotides are TGTGCCAGTAGTGGACAGGGGGGCGAGCAGTACTTC. As protein: CASSGQGGEQYF.

A single count supports this clone. The rearrangement joins TRBV4-1 to TRBJ1-3; D remains ambiguous. Germline V gene data show CDR1 as MGHRA and CDR2 as YSYEKL. The CDR3 extends over 19 amino acids. Trimming removed 0 bases from V and 0 bases from J, with 18 bases in between. CDR3 DNA sequence: TGCGCCAGCAGCCAAGATCGCGGCAGCCGGCGACTCTCTGGAAACACCATATATTTT. Translating gives CASSQDRGSRRLSGNTIYF.

Only one count was recorded for this clone. CDR3 residues: CASSLSGRGEQYF. The CDR3 bases are TGTGCCAGCAGTTTAAGCGGGAGGGGCGAGCAGTACTTC. The chain joins TRBV27 to TRBJ2-7, with 10 bases matching TRBD2. The CDR3 has 13 amino acids. The germline V gene has CDR1 MNHEY and CDR2 SMNVEV (reference sequence). After removal of 2 bases from V and 6 bases from J, the junction contained 1 base not matched to a gene.

Only one count was recorded for this clone. The genes are TRBV21-1 and TRBJ2-4; TRBD2 is taken as the D call from the table, unchecked against the DNA. TRBV21-1 is labeled a pseudogene. There are 22 residues in the CDR3. The CDR3 DNA is TGTGCCAGCAGCAAAGGAACTCCCCTGACTAGCGGGAGGGCTGTGGCCAAAAACATTCAGTACTTC. As protein: CASSKGTPLTSGRAVAKNIQYF.

This rearrangement joins TRBV15 to TRBJ2-7; 8 bases agree with TRBD1. Germline V lookup: CDR1 LNHNV, CDR2 YYDKDF (reference sequence). Trimming removed 4 bases from V and 6 bases from J; junction bases left unmatched: 8. CDR3 size: 14 residues. CDR3 in DNA: TGTGCCACCAGCACGGACAGGGAATTAGGCGAGCAGTACTTC. Its protein is CATSTDRELGEQYF.

The V gene is TRBV19, the J gene TRBJ2-7; 8 bases are shared with TRBD2. V lost 5 bases and J lost 4; bases outside the gene matches: 1. There are 12 residues in the CDR3. Germline-derived CDR1 and CDR2 are LNHDA and SQIVND (reference sequence). CDR3 nucleotides: TGTGCCAGTAGTCCGGGGGGGTACGAGCAGTACTTC. The encoded protein is CASSPGGYEQYF.

The rearrangement joins TRBV6-5 to TRBJ2-1, with 7 bases identical to TRBD1. The V gene's germline CDR1 is MNHEY and CDR2 SVGAGI. V lost 6 bases and J lost 6; bases outside the gene matches: 5. The CDR3 totals 13 residues. In DNA, the CDR3 is TGTGCCAGCAGGAAACAGGGGCCCAATGAGCAGTTCTTC. It specifies CASRKQGPNEQFF.

The chain couples TRBV20-1 to TRBJ2-7; D is uncertain. Trimming shortened V by 3 bases and J by 3 bases, and 6 bases separated the two germline ends. This CDR3 region has 11 residues. Per germline, CDR1 DFQATT and CDR2 SNEGSKA (reference sequence). The CDR3 region has the DNA TGCAGTGCTAGTCAGGTCTACGAGCAGTACTTC. This translates into CSASQVYEQYF.

J is TRBJ2-1 and V is TRBV29-1; D not certain. V lost 3 bases and J lost 5, with 8 bases in between. This CDR3 spans 12 amino acids. Germline V lookup: CDR1 SQVTM, CDR2 ANQGSEA. The CDR3 here is CSVDSVNNEQFF. CDR3 DNA: TGCAGCGTTGATTCGGTTAACAATGAGCAGTTCTTC.

The chain uses TRBV10-3 and TRBJ2-2, with a tentative D call TRBD2 (6 bases). The germline gives CDR1 ENHRY, CDR2 SYGVKD. Trimming removed 3 bases from V and 6 bases from J, with 14 bases in between. This CDR3 has 15 amino acids. The CDR3 DNA follows: TGTGCCATCAGTGATACAGGTTGGAGGGCCGGGGAGCTGTTTTTT. Its translation: CAISDTGWRAGELFF.

The V gene is TRBV12-5, the J gene TRBJ2-1; weak D call: TRBD2 (5 bases). The germline V gene encodes CDR1 LGHNT and CDR2 FRNRAP. The V end lost 7 bases, the J end lost 0 bases, and 10 bases lay between the germline ends. The CDR3 loop spans 14 amino acids. In DNA, the CDR3 is TGTGCTAGTGAGGGTGGGAGCTCCTACAATGAGCAGTTCTTC. Protein sequence: CASEGGSSYNEQFF.

This clone was recorded only once. The chain joins TRBV7-2 to TRBJ2-7; D ambiguous. The CDR3 extends over 12 amino acids. Trimming left V 4 bases short and J 7 bases short, with 11 bases between. The V gene's germline CDR1 is SGHTA and CDR2 FQGNSA. The CDR3 sequence: CASSSPAWEQYF. CDR3 coding DNA: TGTGCCAGCAGCTCCCCTGCGTGGGAGCAGTACTTC.